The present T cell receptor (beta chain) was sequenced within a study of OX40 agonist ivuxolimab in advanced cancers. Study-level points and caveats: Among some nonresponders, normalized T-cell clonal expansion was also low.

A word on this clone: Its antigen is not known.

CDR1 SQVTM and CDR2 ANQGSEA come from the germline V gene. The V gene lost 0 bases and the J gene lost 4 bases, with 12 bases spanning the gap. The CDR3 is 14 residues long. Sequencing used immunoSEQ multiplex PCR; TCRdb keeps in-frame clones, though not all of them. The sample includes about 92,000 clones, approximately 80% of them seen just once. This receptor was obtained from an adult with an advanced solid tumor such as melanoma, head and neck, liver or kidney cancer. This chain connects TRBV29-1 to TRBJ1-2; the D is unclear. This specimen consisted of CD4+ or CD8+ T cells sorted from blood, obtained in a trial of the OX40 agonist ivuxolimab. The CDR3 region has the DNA TGCAGCGTTGAAGAGGCACCAACCCTCTATGGCTACACCTTC. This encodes CSVEEAPTLYGYTF.